This T cell receptor beta chain derives from a study of shared clonotypes between healthy human individuals (dated by TCRdb to 2019 to 2021). About the study as a whole: A couple of women and three men aged 18 to 49 years were included in the cohort. To estimate repertoire size and how much clonotype sharing occurs between individuals, the study deeply sequenced the blood TCR repertoires of 4 to 6 healthy adults. For each donor, CD4 naive and CD4 memory were each given three plates, CD8 naive was given two plates, and CD8 memory was given one plate. Leukapheresis yielded between about 0.94 and 8.9 billion PBMCs per donor. Libraries were prepared and TCR repertoires were sequenced by different laboratories using diverse techniques, in order to increase sequencing depth and limit assay-specific biases. Results and caveats for the whole study, not just this receptor: The small number of donors limited the genetic and exposure-history diversity represented. Compared with non-shared clonotypes, clonotypes shared by all four sorted-subset donors had higher generation probabilities. Even with the large sequencing depth, rarefaction of the sorted-subset datasets indicated that sequencing was incomplete. When a few donors were compared, the shared fraction of clonotypes was around 4.6% for naive CD4, approximately 3.5% for naive CD8, 2% to 2.5% for memory CD4, and 0.35% to 0.4% for memory CD8. Only blood was sampled, and tissue TCR repertoires likely differ from those in blood. Estimated clonotype richness was generally larger for naive than for memory subsets. Pairwise subsampling indicated that sequencing depth was expected to affect the degree of clonotype sharing among donors.

CDR1 and CDR2, looked up from the germline V gene, are SGHRS and YFSETQ. Here V drops 0 bases and J drops 3 bases, and the junction holds 2 bases not matched to any gene. From cysteine to phenylalanine, the CDR3 is 15 amino acids long. Solely the CDR3 DNA is kept, with 45 bases framed from the first base. Using the deep immunoSEQ assay, multiplex PCR amplified TCR CDR3 regions from genomic DNA. Extracted genomic DNA from each cell subset was distributed evenly across all wells of several immunoSEQ 96-well plates, and each plate was treated as a replicate. For sorted subsets, each replicate PCR was loaded with 200 ng genomic DNA, equivalent to roughly 30,000 T cell genomes. The purified libraries were quantified using a Qubit 3.0 fluorometer, sized with a Bioanalyzer 2100, and then quantified again using the KAPA Library Quantification kit. Every immunoSEQ 96-well plate was sequenced on a separate single-read 150-cycle Illumina NextSeq 550 flow cell. As for how the authors treated the data: Because the immunoSEQ output included only junctional sequences and no quality scores, the filtering could not be the same as the filtering used for full-length reads. Sequences were annotated with PyIR, a Python wrapper for IgBLAST v1.9, using IMGT germline references to assign V/J genes and CDR3. Reads were removed for weak V/J assignments (E-value above 1e-6), missing CDR3, stop codons, out-of-frame junctions, or ambiguous translated residues. V3J clonotypes were defined as sequences sharing the same inferred V gene, J gene, and CDR3 amino acid sequence. Percentage overlap between repertoires was calculated by dividing the number of shared unique clonotypes by the size of the smaller repertoire. Repertoire richness was assessed with RTK rarefaction, the Chao1 estimator, and Recon v2.1 estimates of unobserved clonotypes. For all TCRbeta clonotypes obtained by the gDNA method from a few donors, generation probabilities were computed with OLGA. TCRdb took this table from immuneACCESS and kept in-frame rearrangements with V and J called. Such tables lack part of the clones; where checked against another copy, unresolved V genes explain under half of the gap, and the rest is unexplained. V and J calls and clone size are as listed in that table; D and trimming were resolved from the DNA. In all, the sample holds around 2.5 million clones, and over 85% of those were seen once. Roughly 0.36% of the sample is in the top ten clones.

The donors were healthy, HIV-negative adults who had no recently reported acute infections or vaccinations. Every donor was a Caucasian adult residing in Nashville, Tennessee, USA. Magnetic negative selection was used to enrich CD4+ T cells, after which naive cells were positively selected on CD45RA and the negative fraction became the memory subset. Blood was collected by leukapheresis, and PBMCs were isolated by Ficoll-Histopaque density gradient centrifugation and then cryopreserved in liquid nitrogen vapor phase. Analytical flow cytometry was used to check the purity and quantity of every magnetically sorted T cell population. Genomic DNA was isolated from each sorted fraction and quantified by UV absorbance on a Nanodrop 2000c. In this sample, this clone turned up once. No antigen is known for it. No base quality values were provided; no much bigger clone lies one nucleotide off.

The source of this sequence is a man aged 18 to 35 in good health. Some clones in this sample may be carry-over from other donors' samples. The chain is encoded by TRBV5-1 joined to TRBJ1-3; 8 central nucleotides agree with TRBD1. Material: naive CD4+ T cells from PBMCs. This sample's cell subset or site label indicates: CD45RA+ positively selected. The bases are TGCGCCAGCAGCTTGGACAGGGGGTTTGGAAACACCATATATTTT. Translated, this is CASSLDRGFGNTIYF.